Presented here are 20 T cell receptor beta chains from one specimen sequenced in a study of T cell changes during pregnancy in multiple sclerosis. Here immunoSEQ multiplex PCR was the method, and the copy in TCRdb shows in-frame clones only, minus some. In the table there are some 17,000 clones, over 75% of which are singletons. The starting material was CD8+ T cells from peripheral blood mononuclear cells, obtained after pregnancy. Receptors were obtained from a female donor in good health, enrolled as a control in a pregnancy study.

The rearrangement joins TRBV4-2 to TRBJ2-7; possible D gene TRBD2, 7 bases. CDR1 and CDR2 (germline): LGHNA, YNFKEQ. CDR3 length: 15 residues. The V and J ends lost 3 bases and 2 bases respectively, with 14 bases between them. The CDR3 spells CASSHQKGGTYEQYF. The CDR3 DNA is TGTGCCAGCAGCCACCAAAAGGGGGGGACCTACGAGCAGTACTTC.

This rearrangement joins TRBV7-9 to TRBJ2-7; 8 positions agree with TRBD1. Germline V gene sequence: CDR1 SEHNR, CDR2 FQNEAQ (reference sequence). The CDR3 extends over 14 amino acids. V was clipped by 3 bases and J by 1 base; unmatched bases: 2. The CDR3 nucleotides are TGTGCCAGCAGCTTCGACAGGGGATCCTACGAGCAGTACTTC. Encoded protein: CASSFDRGSYEQYF.

The genes are TRBV27 and TRBJ2-1; possibly TRBD2 for D (7 bases). The CDR3 spans 15 residues. Germline lookup yields CDR1 MNHEY and CDR2 SMNVEV (reference sequence). V was trimmed by 3 bases and J by 7 bases, leaving 16 bases between them. CDR3 nucleotide sequence: TGTGCCAGCAGTTTGGGGGCGGGGGCAAGGAATGAGCAGTTCTTC. It specifies CASSLGAGARNEQFF.

This chain connects TRBV5-6 to TRBJ2-2; D possibly corresponds to TRBD2 (6 bases). With 1 base removed from V and 6 bases from J, the gap between germline ends came to 7 bases. CDR3 length: 13 amino acids. Germline V CDR1 and CDR2: SGHDT, YYEEEE. This CDR3 is CASSLWGAGELFF. The CDR3 DNA is TGTGCCAGCAGCTTGTGGGGGGCCGGGGAGCTGTTTTTT.

The rearrangement uses TRBV6-1 and TRBJ1-2, with a possible D match to TRBD1 (5 bases). The CDR3 extends over 15 amino acids. V was cut by 6 bases and J by 2 bases, with 16 bases left in between. Germline-derived CDR1 and CDR2 are MNHNS and SASEGT. This chain's CDR3 is CASRGPGVGNYGYTF. CDR3 coding DNA: TGTGCCAGCAGGGGTCCGGGGGTCGGCAACTATGGCTACACCTTC.

This CDR3 is CASSFAGSFGYTF. The CDR3 nucleotides read TGTGCCAGCAGTTTTGCAGGGTCCTTCGGCTACACCTTC. The rearrangement joins TRBV27 to TRBJ1-2; a possible D gene is TRBD1 (5 bases). The CDR3 contains 13 residues. Germline values: CDR1 MNHEY, CDR2 SMNVEV (reference sequence). With 3 bases removed from V and 8 bases from J, the gap between germline ends came to 13 bases.

This chain uses TRBV6-1 with TRBJ1-6; D may be TRBD1 (6 bases). This CDR3 has 16 residues. Per germline, CDR1 MNHNS and CDR2 SASEGT. The V end lost 2 bases, the J end lost 7 bases, and 15 bases lay between the germline ends. The CDR3 DNA reads TGTGCCAGCAGTGAAACTGGGGGGGCGAGCAATTCACCCCTCCACTTT. Translating gives CASSETGGASNSPLHF.

This clone is categorized as medium-sized. The chain couples TRBV6-1 to TRBJ1-5, with TRBD1 identical over 7 bases. The CDR3 is 15 residues long. Unmatched junction bases numbered 5, after V lost 2 bases and J lost 4 bases. Germline CDR1 reads MNHNS; CDR2 reads SASEGT. CDR3 bases: TGTGCCAGCAGTGAATCCTGGGACAGAAATCAGCCCCAGCATTTT. This encodes CASSESWDRNQPQHF.

V and J are TRBV6-5 and TRBJ1-3, with unresolved D. There are 11 residues in the CDR3. Germline V lookup: CDR1 MNHEY, CDR2 SVGAGI. Trimming pared 7 bases from V and 3 bases from J, leaving 4 bases between. CDR3 in amino acids: CASTFGNTIYF. CDR3 coding DNA: TGTGCCAGCACGTTTGGAAACACCATATATTTT.

The V and J genes are TRBV29-1 and TRBJ2-7, with TRBD1 matching over 8 bases. CDR1 SQVTM and CDR2 ANQGSEA come from the germline V gene. The CDR3 extends over 16 amino acids. V was clipped by 4 bases and J by 0 bases; unmatched bases: 11. The CDR3 nucleotides read TGCAGCGTTGTGGTTCCAGGGACAGGCGCCTCCTACGAGCAGTACTTC. Translation gives CSVVVPGTGASYEQYF.

The chain uses TRBV2 and TRBJ2-3, with D tentatively TRBD1 (5 bases). The CDR3 sequence is 13 residues long. Between the trimmed V and J ends, which lost 11 bases and 2 bases, there was a span of 14 bases. The germline V gene encodes CDR1 SNHLY and CDR2 FYNNEI. The DNA for the CDR3 is TGTGCCTTAGGGGAATCCCTCACAGATACGCAGTATTTT. This gives the protein CALGESLTDTQYF.

This rearrangement joins TRBV27 to TRBJ1-5, with D possibly TRBD1 on 6 matching bases. V lost 4 bases and J 4 bases, leaving 11 bases between the germline ends. Per germline, CDR1 MNHEY and CDR2 SMNVEV (reference sequence). This CDR3 has 14 amino acids. The CDR3 DNA reads TGTGCCAGCAGTTGGGGACACACTAATCAGCCCCAGCATTTT. It specifies CASSWGHTNQPQHF.

This rearrangement joins TRBV7-9 to TRBJ2-5, with D maybe TRBD1 (6 bases). The germline V and J ends were trimmed by 1 base and 5 bases, with 8 bases remaining between them. This CDR3 has 13 amino acids. Germline V CDR1 and CDR2: SEHNR, FQNEAQ (reference sequence). The CDR3 nucleotides are TGTGCCAGCAGCTTAGACAGGGTCGAGACCCAGTACTTC. This gives the protein CASSLDRVETQYF.

This clone showed up just a few times. The J gene is TRBJ1-1, the V gene TRBV7-9; D perhaps matches TRBD1 (6 bases). CDR1 SEHNR and CDR2 FQNEAQ come from the germline V gene (reference sequence). Trimming left V 5 bases short and J 4 bases short, with 14 bases between. There are 14 residues in the CDR3. The DNA for the CDR3 is TGTGCCAGCAGCCCTAAATCGGACAGCACTGAAGCTTTCTTT. Translating it yields CASSPKSDSTEAFF.

The V and J genes are TRBV7-9 and TRBJ2-7; D unresolved. Germline V lookup: CDR1 SEHNR, CDR2 FQNEAQ (reference sequence). Trimming cost V 0 bases and J 2 bases, with 8 bases left between them. The CDR3 runs 14 residues. In nucleotides, the CDR3 is TGTGCCAGCAGCTTAGCCCTTGGGCCCTACGAGCAGTACTTC. As protein: CASSLALGPYEQYF.

About this clone itself: The junction shows a germline mismatch at one end, possibly a read error. The DNA for the CDR3 is TGTGCTAGCAGCTTAGCGATTGGGCTAGCGGGGGTGGAGACCCAGTACTTC. Its protein is CASSLAIGLAGVETQYF. V is TRBV7-7 and J is TRBJ2-5, with 10 bases fitting TRBD2. Germline loops: CDR1 SSHAT, CDR2 FNYEAQ (reference sequence). This CDR3 region has 17 residues.

V is TRBV18 and J is TRBJ1-6, with a weak D call TRBD1 (6 bases). Trimming pared 0 bases from V and 7 bases from J, leaving 13 bases between. The germline V gene encodes CDR1 KGHSH and CDR2 LQKENI. The CDR3 loop spans 16 amino acids. The chain's CDR3 is CASSPPGQGFNSPLHF. For the CDR3, the DNA is TGTGCCAGCTCACCACCGGGGCAGGGGTTCAATTCACCCCTCCACTTT.

This clone was observed once. This chain joins TRBV6-4 and TRBJ2-3; 8 bases agree with TRBD2. The J segment lost 5 bases and the V segment lost 3 bases, leaving 7 bases of the junction unmatched. The CDR3 consists of 15 residues. Germline loops: CDR1 MRHNA, CDR2 SNTAGT. The CDR3 sequence: CASSENGGGGDTQYF. Here the CDR3 DNA reads TGTGCCAGCAGTGAAAACGGGGGGGGCGGAGATACGCAGTATTTT.

V gene TRBV10-3 combines with J gene TRBJ2-7; 8 positions agree with TRBD2. The CDR3 runs 13 residues. The V segment lost 4 bases and the J segment 5 bases; nucleotides outside the gene matches: 4. Germline V CDR1 and CDR2: ENHRY, SYGVKD. CDR3 region: CAISAGTSNEQYF. The CDR3 nucleotides read TGTGCCATCAGTGCCGGGACTAGTAACGAGCAGTACTTC.

This clone was counted between two and nine times. V is TRBV2 and J is TRBJ2-1; no definite D call. V lost 7 bases to trimming and J lost 4 bases, with 5 bases between them. CDR3 size: 11 residues. Germline values: CDR1 SNHLY, CDR2 FYNNEI. Here the CDR3 DNA reads TGTGCCAGCATCCTATACAATGAGCAGTTCTTC. Protein: CASILYNEQFF.